This TCR beta chain appears in the sequencing data of a study of T-cell memory formation after mild COVID-19. Study-level information: Clusters were largely donor specific.

After removal of 0 bases from V and 2 bases from J, the junction contained 8 bases not matched to a gene. The germline CDR1 and CDR2 sequences are MNHEY and SVGEGT. This CDR3 comprises 17 residues. The study's findings and limits: Memory cells collected pre-infection included some clones that later responded, suggesting cross-reactive memory joined.

TCRdb called the 5' RACE reads again in MiXCR, with one record for every CDR3 protein. This table has approximately 500,000 distinct CDR3 sequences, around a quarter appearing once. A note on this clonotype: Its antigen is not identified.

The chain uses TRBV6-2 or TRBV6-3 and TRBJ2-7; 9 bases fit TRBD2. This TCR came from an adult woman who had mild COVID-19 (a few samples of this study predate the infection). Cell type and time point are not known. Sequencing was done on a sample of PBMCs or a T cell subset sorted from them (not recorded which). The CDR3 bases are TGTGCCAGCAGTTACTCGACGGCTAGCGGGGACCCCTACGAGCAGTACTTC. This sequence encodes CASSYSTASGDPYEQYF.